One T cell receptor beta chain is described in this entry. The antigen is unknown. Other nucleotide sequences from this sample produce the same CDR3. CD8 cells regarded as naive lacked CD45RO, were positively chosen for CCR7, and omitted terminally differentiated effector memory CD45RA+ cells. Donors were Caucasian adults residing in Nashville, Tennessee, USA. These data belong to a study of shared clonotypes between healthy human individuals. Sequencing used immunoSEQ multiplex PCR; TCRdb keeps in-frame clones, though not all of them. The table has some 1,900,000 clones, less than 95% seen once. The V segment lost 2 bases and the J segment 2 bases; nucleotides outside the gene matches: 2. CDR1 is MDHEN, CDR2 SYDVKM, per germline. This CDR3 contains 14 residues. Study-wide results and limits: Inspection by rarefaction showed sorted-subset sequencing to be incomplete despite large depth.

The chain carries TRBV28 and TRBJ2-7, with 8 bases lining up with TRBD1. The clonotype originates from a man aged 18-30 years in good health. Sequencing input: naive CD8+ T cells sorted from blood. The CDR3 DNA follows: TGTGCCAGCAGTTTAACAGGGGGTCCCTACGAGCAGTACTTC. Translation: CASSLTGGPYEQYF.